Listed here are 8 T cell receptor beta chains from one sample, sequenced in a study of breast tumors, draining lymph nodes, adjacent tissues. TCRdb re-derived calls from the multiplex PCR reads in MiXCR, one entry per CDR3 protein. The sample has approximately 13,000 distinct CDR3 sequences, 40% to 55% seen once. The sample consisted of tumor-adjacent breast tissue. The source is a female donor with breast cancer. Some clones in this sample may be carry-over from other donors' samples.

The genes are TRBV20-1 and TRBJ2-3; 9 bases map to TRBD2. Looked up from germline, CDR1 is DFQATT and CDR2 is SNEGSKA (reference sequence). V shed 7 bases and J 3 bases; nucleotides not matched to a gene: 8. The CDR3 sequence is 14 residues long. The CDR3 here is CSVELAGVTDTQYF. CDR3 in DNA: TGCAGTGTTGAGTTAGCGGGGGTTACAGATACGCAGTATTTT.

The chain is built from TRBV9 and TRBJ1-2, with 12 bases fitting TRBD1. CDR3 length: 18 residues. V lost 1 base to trimming and J lost 3 bases; unmatched junction nucleotides: 10. The V gene's germline CDR1 is SGDLS and CDR2 YYNGEE. This chain's CDR3 is CASSVNRGGQGADYGYTF. CDR3 DNA: TGTGCCAGCAGCGTAAACAGGGGGGGACAGGGGGCTGACTATGGCTACACCTTC.

The sample holds a few counts of this clonotype. The chain employs TRBV2 and TRBJ1-4; D perhaps matches TRBD1 (6 bases). Germline-derived CDR1 and CDR2 are SNHLY and FYNNEI. The germline V and J ends were trimmed by 2 bases and 7 bases, with 14 bases remaining between them. CDR3 size: 15 residues. This CDR3 reads CASSEQGIAGEKLFF. The DNA for the CDR3 is TGTGCCAGCAGTGAACAGGGGATTGCCGGTGAAAAACTGTTTTTT.

In its sample, this clonotype was seen many times. The gene calls are TRBV2 and TRBJ1-2; unclear D gene. Between the trimmed V and J ends, which lost 3 bases and 2 bases, there was a span of 7 bases. The CDR3 sequence is 13 residues long. Germline CDR1 is SNHLY and CDR2 is FYNNEI. CDR3 nucleotide sequence: TGTGCCAGCAGTGACAGTGGAAACTATGGCTACACCTTC. Translating gives CASSDSGNYGYTF.

This clonotype was counted many times. A single base separates this from a much larger clone, so it may be a read error. The chain has TRBV5-8 and TRBJ2-7, with D uncertain. V lost 7 bases and J lost 9, with 14 bases in between. Per germline, CDR1 SGHTS and CDR2 YDEGEE. This CDR3 contains 11 residues. The CDR3 nucleotides are TGTGCCAGCGTGCAGTTGGACGCGCAGTACTTC. It codes for CASVQLDAQYF.

This clonotype was picked up many times. The rearrangement links TRBV5-5 to TRBJ2-3; 12 nucleotides align to TRBD2. Losses at the gene ends were 2 bases for V and 5 bases for J; bases not matched to a gene: 9. Germline lookup yields CDR1 SGHKS and CDR2 YYEKEE (reference sequence). The CDR3 runs 17 residues. CDR3 in amino acids: CASSFIYAGLAGDTQYF. In DNA form, the CDR3 reads TGTGCCAGCAGCTTCATATACGCGGGACTAGCGGGAGATACGCAGTATTTT.

The chain links TRBV7-9 to TRBJ1-4; possibly TRBD1 for D (5 bases). V was cut by 1 base and J by 10 bases, with 7 bases left in between. The CDR3 contains 12 residues. Germline V gene lookup returns CDR1 SEHNR and CDR2 FQNEAQ (reference sequence). The CDR3: CASSLDQGKLFF. Written as DNA, the CDR3 is TGTGCCAGCAGCTTAGACCAGGGAAAACTGTTTTTT. Variable domain in full (rest from reference TRBV7-9 and TRBJ1-4): DTGVSQNPRHKITKRGQNVTFRCDPISEHNRLYWYRQTLGQGPEFLTYFQNEAQLEKSRLLSDRFSAERPKGSFSTLEIQRTEQGDSAMYLCASSLDQGKLFFGSGTQLSVL.

This clonotype was recorded many times. Just one base apart from a much larger clone, this may be a read error. The chain links TRBV9 to TRBJ2-1; tentatively, D is TRBD1 (6 bases). The CDR3 runs 15 residues. Germline-derived CDR1 and CDR2 are SGDLS and YYNGEE. The CDR3 loop reads CASSVDGTPYNEPFF. CDR3 nucleotides: TGTGCCAGCAGCGTAGACGGGACACCCTACAATGAGCCGTTCTTC.